This paragraph reports one T cell receptor (beta chain). Its specificity is not known. The assay was immunoSEQ multiplex PCR, and TCRdb's table has in-frame clones only and misses some. The data hold around 1.5 million clones, with under 99% observed a single time. The data derive from a study of shared clonotypes between healthy human individuals. Germline V gene sequence: CDR1 LNHDA, CDR2 SQIVND (reference sequence). The CDR3 sequence is 15 residues long. Trimming left V 2 bases short and J 6 bases short, with 16 bases between. Study-wide results and limits: Clonotype sharing among donors, it was expected, would be affected by sequencing depth.

The chain combines TRBV19 with TRBJ1-2; a possible D gene is TRBD1 (5 bases). The receptor was derived from a man between 25 and 39 years old in good health. Sequencing used naive CD4+ T cells sorted from blood. As for subset: CD45RA+ positively selected. The CDR3 nucleotides read TGTGCCAGTAGTATACGGGGCGGCTCCCTCAATGGCTACACCTTC. As protein: CASSIRGGSLNGYTF. The whole variable domain, filled in from reference TRBV19 and TRBJ1-2, reads DGGITQSPKYLFRKEGQNVTLSCEQNLNHDAMYWYRQDPGQGLRLIYYSQIVNDFQKGDIAEGYSVSREKKESFPLTVTSAQKNPTAFYLCASSIRGGSLNGYTFGSGTRLTVV.